The clone carrying this T cell receptor (beta chain) has just a few counts. Its antigen is not identified. Clones were read by immunoSEQ multiplex PCR, and TCRdb kept only the in-frame ones, dropping some. In the table there are roughly 2.2 million clones, 90% to 95% of which are singletons. This sample is part of a study of shared clonotypes between healthy human individuals. Every one of the donors was a Caucasian adult that lived in Nashville, Tennessee. The CDR3 is made up of 11 amino acids. Germline CDR1 is SGHDT and CDR2 is YYEEEE. With 2 bases removed from V and 3 bases from J, the gap between germline ends came to 2 bases. Findings of the study overall: Sampling was confined to blood; repertoires within tissues likely differ. Rarefaction showed that sequencing of sorted subsets was incomplete (despite large depth).

The clonotype comes from a man between 18 and 29 years old in good health. Some clones in this sample may be carry-over from other donors' samples. The chain links TRBV5-6 to TRBJ1-1; no firm D call. The sample consisted of naive CD4+ T cells from PBMCs. Described subset: CD45RA+ positively selected. CDR3 sequence (DNA): TGTGCCAGCAGCTTATACACTGAAGCTTTCTTT. Protein product: CASSLYTEAFF.